Each of the 17 T cell receptor beta chains below was sequenced from the same sample in a study of brain T cells in children with intractable seizures (TCRdb year 2021). Explained via the paper, the time point label denotes: blood from clinic visit 5 months post-surgery; TSC patient then seizure free. Library creation used the immunoSEQ multiplex PCR assay. TCRdb stores this immuneACCESS table with in-frame sequences only. Part of the clones is absent; in the studies checked, under half of the shortfall reflects unresolved V genes, and no reason is known for the rest. This sample holds hundreds of thousands of clones; over 90% were observed only once. The ten largest make up about 6% of the sample. Material: peripheral blood, obtained 4 to 5 months after surgery. All receptors come from a boy under three years old with tuberous sclerosis and intractable seizures.

The chain combines TRBV5-4 with TRBJ1-2; tentatively, D is TRBD1 (5 bases). The CDR3 totals 14 residues. V was shortened by 3 bases and J by 0 bases, with 9 bases between the two germline ends. Per germline, CDR1 SGHNT and CDR2 YYREEE (reference sequence). The CDR3 DNA reads as TGTGCCAGCAGCTACGGGGGAGCTAACTATGGCTACACCTTC. The encoded protein is CASSYGGANYGYTF.

The chain combines TRBV5-1 with TRBJ2-1; D may correspond to TRBD1 or TRBD2 (5 bases each). V shed 2 bases and J shed 1 base, with 10 bases lying between them. This CDR3 is 15 amino acids long. CDR1 is SGHRS, CDR2 YFSETQ, per germline. The CDR3 nucleotides read TGCGCCAGCAGCTTAGGGACGGAATCCTACAATGAGCAGTTCTTC. Protein: CASSLGTESYNEQFF.

The chain is built from TRBV6-6 and TRBJ2-1, with 8 bases identical to TRBD2. Germline-derived CDR1 and CDR2 are MNHNY and SVGAGI (reference sequence). The CDR3 totals 16 residues. The junction had 9 bases not matched to a gene; V was cut back by 2 bases and J by 6 bases. The CDR3 DNA is TGTGCCAGCAGTTACCGTCTAGCGGGCGGGATCAATGAGCAGTTCTTC. Translated, it gives CASSYRLAGGINEQFF.

The chain couples TRBV5-4 to TRBJ2-5; 7 bases agree with TRBD1. Looked up from germline, CDR1 is SGHNT and CDR2 is YYREEE (reference sequence). Trimming cost V 3 bases and J 12 bases; bases outside gene matches: 14. This CDR3 spans 14 amino acids. CDR3 sequence (DNA): TGTGCCAGCAGCTCTCCCGGGACAGTGGGAAACAAGTACTTC. It is translated as CASSSPGTVGNKYF.

The rearrangement joins TRBV12-5 to TRBJ1-5, with D perhaps matching TRBD1 (5 bases). Trimming removed 6 bases at V and 3 bases at J, with 12 bases between. The CDR3 is 14 residues long. CDR1 LGHNT and CDR2 FRNRAP come from the germline V gene. CDR3 amino acids: CASGLGGNNQPQHF. Written as DNA, the CDR3 is TGTGCTAGTGGCCTCGGGGGAAACAATCAGCCCCAGCATTTT. Based on the CDR3 plus reference TRBV12-5 and TRBJ1-5, the full variable domain is DARVTQTPRHKVTEMGQEVTMRCQPILGHNTVFWYRQTMMQGLELLAYFRNRAPLDDSGMPKDRFSAEMPDATLATLKIQPSEPRDSAVYFCASGLGGNNQPQHFGDGTRLSIL.

V usage is TRBV21-1 and J usage is TRBJ2-1; the D call TRBD2 from the table was never checked on the DNA. TRBV21-1 has pseudogene status. CDR3 length: 18 residues. The CDR3 loop reads CASSKPGTSGRAKVEQFF. Written as DNA, the CDR3 is TGTGCCAGCAGCAAGCCGGGGACTAGCGGGAGGGCCAAGGTGGAGCAGTTCTTC.

This clone was observed a single time. The gene calls are TRBV4-1 and TRBJ1-6; D gene uncertain. The CDR3 contains 11 residues. V shed 1 base and J shed 16 bases, with 8 bases lying between them. The germline gives CDR1 MGHRA, CDR2 YSYEKL. The CDR3 is CASSQVGPLHF. Written as DNA, the CDR3 is TGCGCCAGCAGCCAAGTGGGCCCTCTCCACTTT.

The V and J genes are TRBV4-2 and TRBJ2-7; 7 bases map to TRBD1. Germline V gene data show CDR1 as LGHNA and CDR2 as YNFKEQ. The CDR3 runs to 18 residues. V shed 1 base and J 0 bases; nucleotides not matched to a gene: 12. Here the CDR3 reads CASSQAINTGALSYEQYF. CDR3 in DNA: TGTGCCAGCAGCCAAGCAATTAATACAGGGGCCCTCTCCTACGAGCAGTACTTC.

The chain joins TRBV19 to TRBJ2-2; 10 bases line up with TRBD2. The V segment lost 5 bases and the J segment 6 bases; nucleotides outside the gene matches: 6. Germline lookup yields CDR1 LNHDA and CDR2 SQIVND (reference sequence). The CDR3 is 15 residues long. DNA of the CDR3: TGTGCCAGTAGTGCCGCACTAGCGGGATCCGGGGAGCTGTTTTTT. This encodes CASSAALAGSGELFF.

The V gene is TRBV19, the J gene TRBJ2-3, with 11 bases lining up with TRBD2. The trim removed 5 bases at V and 5 bases at J, leaving 6 bases unmatched. Germline-derived CDR1 and CDR2 are LNHDA and SQIVND (reference sequence). The CDR3 is 15 amino acids. In DNA, the CDR3 is TGTGCCAGTAGTCGCCTAGCGGGGGGACAAGATACGCAGTATTTT. This sequence encodes CASSRLAGGQDTQYF.

This rearrangement joins TRBV5-6 to TRBJ2-7; 8 nucleotides line up with TRBD1. The CDR3 totals 17 residues. Germline V gives CDR1 SGHDT, CDR2 YYEEEE. Unmatched junction bases numbered 17, after V lost 3 bases and J lost 6 bases. CDR3 in DNA: TGTGCCAGCAGCTCTACCGTCACCGGGACAGGAGGAGCCGAGCAGTACTTC. It is translated as CASSSTVTGTGGAEQYF.

This clone has just a few counts. The V and J genes are TRBV5-5 and TRBJ1-5; D might be TRBD1 (5 bases). From germline, CDR1 is SGHKS and CDR2 YYEKEE (reference sequence). V was clipped by 0 bases and J by 7 bases, with 8 bases between them. The CDR3 covers 13 residues. The CDR3 reads CASSLEDNQPQHF. The CDR3 DNA reads as TGTGCCAGCAGCTTGGAGGACAACCAGCCCCAGCATTTT.

The rearrangement uses TRBV5-1 and TRBJ1-4, with TRBD1 matching over 7 bases. The CDR3 loop spans 12 amino acids. Trimming at V came to 4 bases and at J to 7 bases, leaving 1 base not matched to a gene. Germline V lookup: CDR1 SGHRS, CDR2 YFSETQ. The DNA of the CDR3 is TGCGCCAGCAGCGGACAGGTTGAAAAACTGTTTTTT. Translating gives CASSGQVEKLFF.

In the case of this clone: The junction and the germline gene differ at one end; a read error may be behind it. The chain has TRBV7-7 and TRBJ1-6; tentatively, D is TRBD1 (5 bases). The V gene's germline CDR1 is SSHAT and CDR2 FNYEAQ (reference sequence). This CDR3 spans 15 amino acids. The CDR3 bases are TGTGCTAGCAGCTTAGCGGGGGGATATTGCTCACCCCTCCACTTT. It translates to CASSLAGGYCSPLHF.

This chain connects TRBV28 to TRBJ1-1; TRBD1 aligns across 12 bases. The germline V gene has CDR1 MDHEN and CDR2 SYDVKM. The CDR3 spans 15 residues. The junction had 6 bases not matched to a gene; V was cut back by 3 bases and J by 7 bases. The CDR3: CASSLGTGGAYEAFF. As DNA, the CDR3 is TGTGCCAGCAGTTTGGGGACAGGGGGCGCCTATGAAGCTTTCTTT.

The J gene is TRBJ1-2, the V gene TRBV7-9; the D gene is possibly TRBD1 (6 bases). The CDR3 runs 15 residues. Looked up from germline, CDR1 is SEHNR and CDR2 is FQNEAQ (reference sequence). Deletions cut 5 bases from V and 1 base from J, with 14 bases between. CDR3 in amino acids: CASSRGGGFNYGYTF. In DNA, the CDR3 is TGTGCCAGCAGCCGCGGAGGGGGTTTTAACTATGGCTACACCTTC.

This chain joins TRBV7-3 and TRBJ2-2, with 9 nucleotides matching TRBD2. The CDR3 has 17 amino acids. Trimming at V came to 6 bases and at J to 4 bases, leaving 12 bases not matched to a gene. Germline CDR1 SGHTA, CDR2 FQGTGA. The CDR3 protein is CASSFSGGGLGTGELFF. The CDR3 DNA sequence: TGTGCCAGCAGTTTTAGCGGGGGCGGCCTCGGCACCGGGGAGCTGTTTTTT.